This entry lists 10 T cell receptor beta chains sequenced from one sample in a study of identifying expanded T cells in peripheral blood. Produced via immunoSEQ multiplex PCR; TCRdb's table is partial and in-frame only. The table shows under 150,000 clones, with approximately 88% occurring only once. The specimen sequenced was blood. The origin of the receptors is a person between 18 and 70 years old in good health.

The chain recombines TRBV7-9 with TRBJ2-7, with a weak D call TRBD1 (6 bases). The CDR3 is made up of 15 amino acids. The V gene lost 5 bases and the J gene lost 2 bases, with 16 bases spanning the gap. CDR1 is SEHNR, CDR2 FQNEAQ, per germline (reference sequence). DNA for the CDR3: TGTGCCAGCAGCCAAGACCGGGACACAACCTACGAGCAGTACTTC. Residues: CASSQDRDTTYEQYF.

The chain couples TRBV2 to TRBJ1-3; D is undetermined. V lost 0 bases and J lost 4, with 1 base in between. Looked up from germline, CDR1 is SNHLY and CDR2 is FYNNEI. The CDR3 spans 12 residues. The CDR3 reads CASSEAGNTIYF. The CDR3 coding sequence is TGTGCCAGCAGTGAAGCGGGAAACACCATATATTTT.

This rearrangement joins TRBV5-1 to TRBJ2-7; D unclear. The CDR3 loop spans 13 amino acids. The germline gives CDR1 SGHRS, CDR2 YFSETQ. Trimming cost V 0 bases and J 0 bases, with 4 bases left between them. This CDR3 reads CASSLETSYEQYF. The DNA of the CDR3 is TGCGCCAGCAGCTTGGAAACCTCCTACGAGCAGTACTTC.

This clone has only a few counts. The chain has TRBV9 and TRBJ2-6, with no clear D. Germline loops: CDR1 SGDLS, CDR2 YYNGEE. V dropped 3 bases and J dropped 2 bases, with 6 bases sitting between them. CDR3 size: 14 residues. CDR3: CASSGSPGANVLTF. The CDR3 coding sequence is TGTGCCAGCAGCGGGAGTCCTGGGGCCAACGTCCTGACTTTC.

This rearrangement joins TRBV5-8 to TRBJ1-4, with 8 bases that match TRBD1. Germline V CDR1 and CDR2: SGHTS, YDEGEE. V trimming: 4 bases; J trimming: 4 bases; junction bases outside the gene matches: 6. There are 15 residues in the CDR3. CDR3 in amino acids: CASSRRTGSNEKLFF. CDR3 in DNA: TGTGCCAGCAGCCGACGGACAGGGAGTAATGAAAAACTGTTTTTT.

This clone was recorded once. The chain links TRBV7-9 to TRBJ2-5; no clear D. With 0 bases removed from V and 9 bases from J, the gap between germline ends came to 8 bases. Germline V CDR1 and CDR2: SEHNR, FQNEAQ (reference sequence). This CDR3 spans 12 amino acids. The CDR3 DNA follows: TGTGCCAGCAGCTTAGCCGGGCGGTCCCAGTACTTC. This sequence encodes CASSLAGRSQYF.

V gene TRBV4-3 combines with J gene TRBJ2-3, with D unresolved. Germline-derived CDR1 and CDR2 are LGHNA and YSLEER. The CDR3 spans 14 residues. Trimming cost V 1 base and J 4 bases, with 9 bases left between them. Here the CDR3 reads CASSQARGPDTQYF. In DNA form, the CDR3 reads TGCGCCAGCAGCCAAGCTCGTGGGCCAGATACGCAGTATTTT.

The chain links TRBV6-5 to TRBJ2-7; D gene ambiguous. Germline CDR1 is MNHEY and CDR2 is SVGAGI. The CDR3 has 14 amino acids. Deletions cut 7 bases from V and 1 base from J, with 14 bases between. The CDR3 sequence is CASTRTDSSYEQYF. The CDR3 DNA reads as TGTGCCAGCACGAGGACGGATTCTTCCTACGAGCAGTACTTC.

In nucleotides, the CDR3 is TGTGCCAGCAGTGACAGGGGGCTAGAAGGCTACACCTTC. Its translation: CASSDRGLEGYTF. The chain is built from TRBV6-4 and TRBJ1-2; the match to TRBD1 covers 7 bases. The trim removed 2 bases at V and 8 bases at J, leaving 5 bases unmatched. CDR3 length: 13 residues. Germline V gene data show CDR1 as MRHNA and CDR2 as SNTAGT.

V and J are TRBV7-9 and TRBJ1-2; D is possibly TRBD1 (5 bases). Germline lookup yields CDR1 SEHNR and CDR2 FQNEAQ (reference sequence). The CDR3 consists of 12 residues. V was clipped by 5 bases and J by 8 bases, with 12 bases between them. The CDR3: CASSRLRDGYTF. The CDR3 DNA sequence: TGTGCCAGCAGCCGTCTCAGGGACGGCTACACCTTC.